The following is a TCR beta chain sequence with its context. The CDR3 is made up of 15 amino acids. V was clipped by 5 bases and J by 8 bases, with 19 bases between them. Looked up from germline, CDR1 is LNHDA and CDR2 is SQIVND (reference sequence). These data originate in a study of blood T cell repertoires in COVID-19. The data were produced by immunoSEQ multiplex PCR, yet TCRdb's version contains in-frame clones alone and is incomplete. The sample has approximately 150,000 clones, about four fifths seen once; the top ten hold 8.1%. Material for sequencing was peripheral blood. The receptor was isolated from a woman between 55 and 75 years old with COVID-19, enrolled during active disease. The J gene is TRBJ2-1, the V gene TRBV19, with a weak D call TRBD2 (6 bases). The DNA for the CDR3 is TGTGCCAGTAGTCCTCTTAGGGGAGGTCGGGATGAGCAGTTCTTC. This encodes CASSPLRGGRDEQFF.